This T cell receptor (beta chain) was captured by sequencing in a study of T cell repertoires in cytomegalovirus infection (dated by TCRdb to the late 2010s). Broadly, across the study: The HLA type of each donor mattered for the analysis, because public TCR beta signatures pointed to carriage of CMV infection along with the matching HLA type. Study-wide findings and limitations: In both this cohort and an independent cohort of approximately 350 donors, the cumulative frequency of public TCR beta family members distinguished carriers of CMV infection plus the relevant HLA type. In the ex vivo response, HLA-C-restricted CMV-specific TCR beta clonotypes were dominant, and in two of eight donors the single most frequent clonotype came from this HLA-C-restricted group.

Remarks on this clonotype: No cognate antigen has been identified for it. The sample holds no much larger clone one base away, and base qualities are not on file.

Sequencing instrument: Illumina HiSeq 1500. Starting from the raw public reads, TCRdb applied fastp trimming at Q25, assembled clones with MiXCR and retained in-frame beta chains. Rows are combined by CDR3 protein, so each entry shows the most common genes and DNA. Within this sample are a few hundred thousand distinct CDR3 sequences, with more than 15% of them counted one time only. The ten largest clones add up to about 45% of the sample. The CDR3 runs 14 residues from the cysteine to the phenylalanine. CDR3 DNA only is kept here, 42 bases in frame from base 1. V is clipped by 5 bases and J by 8 bases, and the sequence between their germline boundaries is 16 bases long. Sequences SEHNR (CDR1) and FQNEAQ (CDR2) are obtained from the germline V gene (reference sequence).

This chain is built from TRBV7-9 and TRBJ2-1; a tentative D call is TRBD1 (5 bases match). This receptor was taken from a human donor in good health (CMV status not recorded). Some clones in this sample may be carry-over from other donors' samples. Sequencing was carried out using CD8+ T cells from PBMCs. The CDR3 amino acid sequence is: CASSAPQGPHEQFF. The bases read TGTGCCAGCAGCGCACCCCAGGGTCCCCATGAGCAGTTCTTC.